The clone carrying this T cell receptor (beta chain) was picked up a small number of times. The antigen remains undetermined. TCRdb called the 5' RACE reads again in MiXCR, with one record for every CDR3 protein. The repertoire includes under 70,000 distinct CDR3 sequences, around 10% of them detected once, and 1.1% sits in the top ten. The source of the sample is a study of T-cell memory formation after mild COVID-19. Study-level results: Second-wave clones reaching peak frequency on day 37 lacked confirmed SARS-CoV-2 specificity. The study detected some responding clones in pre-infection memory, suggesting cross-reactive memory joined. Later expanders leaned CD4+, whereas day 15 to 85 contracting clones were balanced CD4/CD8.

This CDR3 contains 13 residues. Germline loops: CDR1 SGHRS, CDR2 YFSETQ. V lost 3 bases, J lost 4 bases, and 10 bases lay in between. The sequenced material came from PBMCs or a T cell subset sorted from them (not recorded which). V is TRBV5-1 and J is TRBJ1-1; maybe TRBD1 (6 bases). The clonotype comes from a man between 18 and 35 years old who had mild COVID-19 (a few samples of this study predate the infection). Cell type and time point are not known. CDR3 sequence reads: CASSSGATTEAFF. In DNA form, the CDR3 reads TGCGCCAGCAGCTCGGGGGCCACCACTGAAGCTTTCTTT.